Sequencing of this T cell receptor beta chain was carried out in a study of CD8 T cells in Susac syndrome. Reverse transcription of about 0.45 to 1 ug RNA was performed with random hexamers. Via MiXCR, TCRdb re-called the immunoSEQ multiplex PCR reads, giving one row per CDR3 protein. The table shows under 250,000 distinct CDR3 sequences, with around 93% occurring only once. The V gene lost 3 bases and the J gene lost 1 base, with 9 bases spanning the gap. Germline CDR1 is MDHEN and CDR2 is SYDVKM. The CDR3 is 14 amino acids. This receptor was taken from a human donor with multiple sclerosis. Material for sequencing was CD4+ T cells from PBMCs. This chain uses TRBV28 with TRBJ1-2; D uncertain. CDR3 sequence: CASSFPDGNYGYTF. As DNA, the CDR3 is TGTGCCAGCAGTTTCCCGGACGGTAACTATGGCTACACCTTC.